The clone carrying this T cell receptor (beta chain) came up once. The protocol was immunoSEQ multiplex PCR, while the TCRdb copy is restricted to in-frame clones and leaves out a portion. The sample consists of approximately 67,000 clones, more than 85% of them appearing once. This sample is part of a study of OX40 agonist ivuxolimab in advanced cancers. The source is an adult with an advanced solid tumor such as melanoma, head and neck, liver or kidney cancer. The sequencing here drew on CD4+ or CD8+ T cells sorted from blood, taken in a trial of the OX40 agonist ivuxolimab.

The chain's CDR3 is CAITASGGANNEQFF. CDR3 bases: TGTGCCATCACCGCTAGCGGGGGAGCGAACAATGAGCAGTTCTTC. This chain links TRBV10-3 with TRBJ2-1; TRBD2 aligns across 10 bases. Germline V CDR1 and CDR2: ENHRY, SYGVKD. The CDR3 extends over 15 amino acids. V trimming: 7 bases; J trimming: 5 bases; junction bases outside the gene matches: 8.